The 2 T cell receptor beta chains below all came from one sample that was sequenced in a study of radiotherapy plus CTLA-4 blockade in lung cancer. Assay: immunoSEQ multiplex PCR; the TCRdb copy retains only in-frame clones and omits some. The sample includes more than 25,000 clones, more than 60% of them seen just once. Material: peripheral blood, obtained from a patient treated with radiotherapy plus ipilimumab. The source of these receptors is a human donor with non-small cell lung cancer who had stable disease on radiotherapy plus ipilimumab.

This chain joins TRBV6-5 and TRBJ2-3; perhaps TRBD2 as D (5 bases). V dropped 2 bases and J dropped 1 base, with 10 bases sitting between them. CDR3 length equals 15 residues. Germline-derived CDR1 and CDR2 are MNHEY and SVGAGI. The CDR3 protein is CASSYRERGTDTQYF. The CDR3 DNA reads as TGTGCCAGCAGTTACAGGGAGAGGGGCACAGATACGCAGTATTTT.

The V and J genes are TRBV7-9 and TRBJ2-7; D is uncertain. This CDR3 has 13 residues. CDR1 is SEHNR and CDR2 is FQNEAQ in the germline V gene (reference sequence). With 2 bases removed from V and 7 bases from J, the gap between germline ends came to 12 bases. CDR3 bases: TGTGCCAGCAGCTTATGTTGGCTTAAGGAGCAGTACGTC. Protein product: CASSLCWLKEQYV.